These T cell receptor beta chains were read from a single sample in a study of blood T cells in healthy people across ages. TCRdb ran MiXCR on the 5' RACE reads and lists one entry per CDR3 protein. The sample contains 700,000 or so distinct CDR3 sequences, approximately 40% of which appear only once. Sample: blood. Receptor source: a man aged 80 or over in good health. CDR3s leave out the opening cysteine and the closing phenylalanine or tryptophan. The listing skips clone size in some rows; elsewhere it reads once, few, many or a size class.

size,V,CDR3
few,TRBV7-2,ASSSQAVAKNIQY
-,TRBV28,VSSGPQRGYGYT
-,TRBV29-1,SVEDGELEAF
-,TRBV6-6,ASSRKTGSNTEAF
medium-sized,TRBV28,ASRSGGPSGANVLT
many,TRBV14,ASSQIGLAGYEQY
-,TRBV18,ASSPPGPRKETQY
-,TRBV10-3,ATLPVGANYGYT
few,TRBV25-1,ASSEPGPYYEQY
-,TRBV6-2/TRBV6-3,ASSYLTSAYNEQF
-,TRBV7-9,ASNLGTRGWDEQF
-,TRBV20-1,SAATWGNEQY
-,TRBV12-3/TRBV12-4,ASSVTVRTDTQY
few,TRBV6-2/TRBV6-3,ASIVGGAGANVLT
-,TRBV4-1,ASAIVYGTNENIQY
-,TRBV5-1,ASRRSLEETQY
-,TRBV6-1,ASSEDGAGGSTDTQY
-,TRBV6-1,ASRSRMRGYEQY
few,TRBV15,ATSRDRFLAF
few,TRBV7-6,ASSLVVRRSNEKLF
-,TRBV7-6,ASSRELALKEAQY
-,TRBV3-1,ASSPPRQGAETQY
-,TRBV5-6,ASSLYGSGLRAGNYEQY
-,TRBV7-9,ASSSGGSGGAKNIQY
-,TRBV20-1,SAADRGQETQY
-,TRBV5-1,ASSSEAGGSLPLH
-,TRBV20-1,SAGPRETQY
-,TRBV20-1,SALGGPAHNEQY
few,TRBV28,ASSPSGQGAYEQY
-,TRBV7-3,AIRPAPFSYEQY
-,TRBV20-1,SASSGGQQPQH
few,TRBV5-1,ASSLRPSPDTQY
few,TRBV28,ASRRRGEQY